Sequencing of this T cell receptor beta chain was carried out in a study of CXCR3-negative and CXCR3-positive naive CD8 T cells. The wider study: Summed over all libraries, TRB reads came to around 140 million, with about 1.5 +/- 0.3 million per library. The study, taken as a whole, reports: Against CXCR3-negative naive cells, CXCR3-positive naive cells showed more hydrophobic TRB CDR3s. Similarly elevated diversity marked both naive subsets, with memory CD8+ cells showing far lower diversity.

UMI-tagged TRB cDNA libraries were built via 5' RACE. For each CDR3 protein, TCRdb gives one entry from its re-call of the 5' RACE reads, without DNA. Recorded here are under 150,000 distinct CDR3 sequences; the top ten clones represent about 0.28%. Concerning this clonotype itself: As yet, its antigen is unknown.

Naive CD8+ T lymphocytes were specified as CD45RO-CCR7+CD27+CD95-. Germline CDR1 and CDR2: SQVTM and ANQGSEA. CDR3 size: 13 residues. The V and J genes are TRBV29-1 and TRBJ1-1; lacking DNA, the TRBD1 call made by TCRdb goes unchecked. Input material: naive CXCR3+ CD8+ T cells from blood. Subset defined: CD45RO-CCR7+CD27+CD95- naive CD8+ T cells expressing CXCR3 (TNR3+). This TCR came from a human donor in good health. Some clones in this sample may be carry-over from other donors' samples. CDR3 loop: CSVEGQGVTEAFF.